This T cell receptor (beta chain) was retrieved from a study of technical replicates of blood from several donors. CDR3 size: 18 residues. V shed 5 bases, J shed 6 bases, and the junction held 13 bases outside the gene matches. Germline V gene sequence: CDR1 SGHVS, CDR2 FQNEAQ. Only in-frame clones appear in the TCRdb table, and some are missing; sequencing was by immunoSEQ multiplex PCR. The profile covers under 35,000 clones, with approximately 90% appearing a single time and around 4.1% taken by the ten largest. The gene calls are TRBV7-8 and TRBJ2-1; 13 bases fit TRBD2. Sequenced material: PBMCs. This receptor was obtained from a human donor in good health. Some clones in this sample may be carry-over from other donors' samples. CDR3 loop: CASSQLAGGLGPFNEQFF. The CDR3 nucleotides are TGTGCCAGCAGCCAACTAGCGGGAGGGCTAGGCCCGTTCAATGAGCAGTTCTTC.